This T cell receptor beta chain was observed in a study of Graves' ophthalmopathy and Graves' hyperthyroidism. Findings of the study overall: In separating ophthalmopathy from stable hyperthyroidism, a 13-signature model achieved nearly 90% sensitivity and about 80% specificity.

Between the trimmed V and J ends, which lost 2 bases and 1 base, there was a span of 11 bases. Germline V lookup: CDR1 SEHNR, CDR2 FQNEAQ (reference sequence). CDR3 length equals 15 residues. Amplified material comprised TCR beta CDR3 regions derived from RNA transcripts. HTBI-primed first-round RT-PCR preceded second-round multiplex PCR. TCRdb redid the calling of the multiplex PCR reads with MiXCR, one entry per CDR3 protein. The repertoire includes hundreds of thousands of distinct CDR3 sequences, around 20% of them detected once, and around 3% sits in the top ten. This clonotype was observed many times. Its antigen is still unknown.

The clonotype originates from a young woman with stable Graves' hyperthyroidism. V and J are TRBV7-9 and TRBJ2-5; D ambiguous. Sequenced material: peripheral blood. CDR3 coding DNA: TGTGCCAGCAGCTTAACGTGGCATACCCAAGAGACCCAGTACTTC. Residues: CASSLTWHTQETQYF.